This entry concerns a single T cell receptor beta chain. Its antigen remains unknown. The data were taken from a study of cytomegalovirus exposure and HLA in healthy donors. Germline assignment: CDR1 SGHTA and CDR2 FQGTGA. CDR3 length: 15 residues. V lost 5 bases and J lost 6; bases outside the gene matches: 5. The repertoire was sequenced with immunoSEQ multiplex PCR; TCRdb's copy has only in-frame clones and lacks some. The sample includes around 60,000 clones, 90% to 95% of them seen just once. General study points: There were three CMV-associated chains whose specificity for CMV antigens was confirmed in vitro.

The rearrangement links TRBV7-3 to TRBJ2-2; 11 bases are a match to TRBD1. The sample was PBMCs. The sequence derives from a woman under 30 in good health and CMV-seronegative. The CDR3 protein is CASSRGTGGAGELFF. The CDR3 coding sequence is TGTGCCAGCAGCAGAGGGACAGGGGGTGCCGGGGAGCTGTTTTTT.